This T cell receptor (beta chain) was profiled in a study of CD8+ T cells in alopecia areata (dated by TCRdb to 2017 to 2018). Regarding the complete study: The treated patients took part in an open-label pilot trial in which moderate-to-severe alopecia areata was treated with oral tofacitinib at 5 to 10 mg twice daily. Patients stayed on tofacitinib for 6 to 18 months and then had 6 months of follow-up off drug so that delayed response and recurrence could be assessed. In both human patients and the C3H/HeJ mouse model, the study applied high-throughput TCRbeta sequencing to look at T cell clonal expansion in alopecia areata. In humans, TCRbeta sequencing was performed on scalp tissue and on sorted CD4+ and CD8+ peripheral blood T cells from healthy controls and from patients with patchy or totalis/universalis alopecia areata. Biopsies were taken from tofacitinib-treated patients at baseline and again at 4 and 24 weeks into treatment, and several of those patients also had a later scalp biopsy. Clonality in the scalp was compared among normal scalp (n=4), patchy alopecia areata scalp (n=8), and alopecia totalis/universalis scalp (n=8). RNA came from the PAXgene miRNA kit for fixed scalp, the miRNeasy kit for PBMCs, and the RNeasy kit for mouse skin. TCRbeta CDR3 regions were amplified by immunoSEQ multiplex PCR using 35 Vbeta forward and 13 Jbeta reverse primers. Beyond this particular receptor, the publication reports: Unlike mouse skin, which is dominated by gammadelta T cells, normal human skin has resident alphabeta T cells that are also sequenced, and this complicates analysis of the scalp TCR repertoire. Lesional scalp, especially in alopecia totalis/universalis, showed higher clonality and more expanded CD8+ clones than normal scalp, suggesting antigenic drive. Shared TCR sequences between patients were less evident than in mice, which may be partly attributable to HLA diversity in the patient population.

Receptor libraries were prepared by the immunoSEQ multiplex PCR assay. RNA was extracted from all samples and reverse transcribed into cDNA as template for TCR sequencing. SuperScript III was used to make first-strand cDNA, primed with a 2:1 mix of oligo-dT and random hexamers. Amplification bias was assessed with a synthetic immune receptor repertoire, and residual bias was removed computationally. On the study's bioinformatics: Raw reads were preprocessed for error removal, and CDR3 was defined according to IMGT conventions as running from the conserved cysteine to phenylalanine. Clonality was computed as 1 minus the Shannon entropy, with the entropy normalized by log2 of the number of productive unique TCRs. Scalp TCRbeta sequences were cross-referenced with sorted blood CD4 and CD8 repertoires so that the CD4 or CD8 identity of scalp clones could be inferred. The table comes from immuneACCESS by way of TCRdb, which keeps in-frame sequences with V and J called. Part of the clones is missing from these tables; in studies checked, under half for an unresolved V gene and the rest for unknown reasons. Clonal size and the V and J genes are those of that table, whereas D and trimming came from the DNA. The sample includes hundreds of thousands of clones, with around two thirds observed a single time. 1% to 1.5% of the sample comes from the top ten.

From a lookup of the germline V gene, CDR1 and CDR2 are SGHAT and FQNNGV. The CDR3 covers 15 residues, taking in both the cysteine and the phenylalanine. Kept here is only the CDR3 DNA, which spans 45 bases and is read in frame from base 1. Relative to germline, V is 5 bases shorter and J is 7 bases shorter, with 21 bases between their ends. Notes on this clone: Its antigen has not been determined. Per-base qualities were not stored, and no clone one base away is much larger.

Read against the paper, the sample's time point label means: baseline before oral tofacitinib. From alopecia areata patients, peripheral blood was collected along with lesional scalp punch biopsies. PBMCs were separated by density centrifugation and stained for CD3, CD4 and CD8, after which CD4+ and CD8+ T cells were sorted on a FACSAria. The TCR was taken from a human donor with alopecia areata. The chain couples TRBV11-2 to TRBJ2-7, with TRBD1 perhaps the D gene, on 5 matching bases. The material sequenced was CD4+ T cells sorted from blood, taken at week 0. The CDR3 protein: CASSPRVGAIEEQYF. Read as DNA, the sequence is TGTGCCAGCAGCCCCCGGGTAGGGGCGATTGAAGAGCAGTACTTC. When the CDR3 is completed using the reference TRBV11-2 and TRBJ2-7 genes on either side, the full variable domain is EAGVAQSPRYKIIEKRQSVAFWCNPISGHATLYWYQQILGQGPKLLIQFQNNGVVDDSQLPKDRFSAERLKGVDSTLKIQPAKLEDSAVYLCASSPRVGAIEEQYFGPGTRLTVT.